This entry lists 7 T cell receptor beta chains sequenced from one sample in a study of T cells in Graves' hyperthyroidism and ophthalmopathy (dated by TCRdb to between 2018 and 2021). Library preparation used multiplex PCR. Sequencing relied on an Illumina HiSeq 2000. Amplification of TCR beta CDR3 regions was carried out from RNA transcripts. The first round of RT-PCR for the TCR CDR3 was performed with the HTBI primer set and the Qiagen OneStep RT-PCR kit. The public reads were quality trimmed at Q25 with fastp and then assembled into clones with MiXCR by TCRdb, keeping productive beta chains. Rows merge per CDR3 protein into single entries with the most common DNA and genes. In all, the sample holds around 300,000 distinct CDR3 sequences, and approximately 13% of those were seen once. The ten most abundant clones make up approximately 23% of the sample. The source material was blood. Receptors originate from a woman in her 30s with Graves' hyperthyroidism.

This clonotype was seen just once. One base away lies a much larger clone, so this may be a sequencing read error. This chain uses TRBV10-3 with TRBJ1-2; D gene unclear. Trimming removed 6 bases from V and 2 bases from J, with 7 bases in between. CDR3 size: 12 residues. CDR1 is ENHRY and CDR2 is SYGVKD in the germline V gene. CDR3 loop: CAISQLNYGYTF. The CDR3 DNA is TGTGCCATCAGCCAGCTAAACTATGGCTACACCTTC.

This clonotype has a count of ten or more. The V gene is TRBV12-3 or TRBV12-4, the J gene TRBJ2-3, with TRBD2 matching 8 bases. This CDR3 spans 14 amino acids. J was trimmed by 2 bases and V by 8 bases; bases with no gene match: 6. The CDR3 sequence is CASAGTSATDTQYF. As DNA, the CDR3 is TGTGCCAGCGCTGGGACTAGTGCCACAGATACGCAGTATTTT.

This clonotype was observed once. The chain recombines TRBV28 with TRBJ2-5, with 9 bases lining up with TRBD2. The V gene's germline CDR1 is MDHEN and CDR2 SYDVKM. The CDR3 extends over 14 amino acids. Unmatched junction bases numbered 5, after V lost 3 bases and J lost 6 bases. DNA for the CDR3: TGTGCCAGCAGTTTTAGCGGGGGACTGAAGACCCAGTACTTC. This translates into CASSFSGGLKTQYF. The variable domain in full, with the rest retrieved from reference TRBV28 and TRBJ2-5, is DVKVTQSSRYLVKRTGEKVFLECVQDMDHENMFWYRQDPGLGLRLIYFSYDVKMKEKGDIPEGYSVSREKKERFSLILESASTNQTSMYLCASSFSGGLKTQYFGPGTRLLVL.

The table lists this clonotype with many counts. V and J are TRBV6-1 and TRBJ1-1; D perhaps matches TRBD1 (5 bases). This CDR3 has 13 amino acids. Germline V gives CDR1 MNHNS, CDR2 SASEGT. V was clipped by 5 bases and J by 4 bases, with 11 bases between them. CDR3: CASSLGESTEAFF. For the CDR3, the DNA is TGTGCCAGCAGTTTAGGGGAAAGCACTGAAGCTTTCTTT.

This clonotype was recorded at least ten times. The gene calls are TRBV6-1 and TRBJ1-2; D call uncertain. Trimming took off 2 bases at V and 4 bases at J, with 8 bases between the two ends. This CDR3 has 13 amino acids. CDR1 MNHNS and CDR2 SASEGT come from the germline V gene. The CDR3 coding sequence is TGTGCCAGCAGTGAAAGGGTTCTCTATGGCTACACCTTC. Translating gives CASSERVLYGYTF.

This clonotype was detected many times. The chain employs TRBV20-1 and TRBJ2-1; tentatively, D is TRBD1 (5 bases). Deletions cut 0 bases from V and 5 bases from J, with 11 bases between. The length of the CDR3 is 14 residues. In germline, CDR1 is DFQATT, CDR2 SNEGSKA (reference sequence). The CDR3 DNA reads TGCAGTGCTAGAGAGGGAACAGGCAACAATGAGCAGTTCTTC. Translation: CSAREGTGNNEQFF.

The chain uses TRBV30 and TRBJ1-5; D gene uncertain. The CDR3 consists of 10 residues. V lost 6 bases and J 6 bases, leaving 6 bases between the germline ends. Germline V gives CDR1 GTSNPN, CDR2 SVGIG (reference sequence). In nucleotides, the CDR3 is TGTGCCTGTCCGGGTCAGCCCCAGCATTTT. This encodes CACPGQPQHF.